This T cell receptor (beta chain) was captured by sequencing in a study of T cells in Graves' hyperthyroidism and ophthalmopathy. V gave up 3 bases and J gave up 0 bases, with 6 bases separating them. In germline, CDR1 is LNHNV, CDR2 YYDKDF (reference sequence). There are 13 residues in the CDR3. Findings and limits, study-wide: Classification by a 13 V-J model distinguished ophthalmopathy from stable hyperthyroidism.

If no ophthalmopathy progression occurred within 18 months, Graves' hyperthyroidism was stable. Patients aged 18 to 65 had newly diagnosed hyperthyroidism lasting under 2 months. The study left out patients who had uncontrolled infection, other autoimmune disease, pregnancy or lactation. Details on this clonotype: The antigen is not known.

Amplification of TCR beta CDR3 regions was performed using RNA transcripts as template. TCR CDR3 underwent first-round RT-PCR with the HTBI primer set. TCRdb called the multiplex PCR reads again in MiXCR, with one record for every CDR3 protein. The sample lists about 560,000 distinct CDR3 sequences; approximately 44% were seen once. This clonotype originated in a woman aged 18-35 years with Graves' hyperthyroidism. The chain employs TRBV15 and TRBJ2-7; the D gene is possibly TRBD2 (5 bases). Sequencing was done on a sample of peripheral blood or thyroid tissue (not recorded which). The CDR3 nucleotides are TGTGCCACCAGCAGCGAGGGCTCCTACGAGCAGTACTTC. Translation gives CATSSEGSYEQYF.